This section outlines one T cell receptor (beta chain) sequence together with its context. CDR1 SGHDN and CDR2 FVKESK come from the germline V gene. Trimming removed 3 bases at V and 9 bases at J, with 12 bases between. The CDR3 sequence is 12 residues long. This entry is derived from a study of blood T cell repertoires in COVID-19. Across the study: Nucleic acid was either cDNA or gDNA, and it came from T cells, B-cell-depleted T cells, or PBMCs.

Libraries were prepared by immunoSEQ multiplex PCR; TCRdb keeps only in-frame clonotypes and omits some of them. The repertoire has more than 110,000 clones, almost 90% of them found once; the top ten carry 10% to 13%. The rearrangement links TRBV14 to TRBJ2-7; the D gene is possibly TRBD2 (5 bases). Source material: peripheral blood. The source of this sequence is a man between 50 and 59 years old with active or convalescent COVID-19. The CDR3 DNA reads TGTGCCAGCAGCCATGATTGGGCGGGGCAGTACTTC. This encodes CASSHDWAGQYF.